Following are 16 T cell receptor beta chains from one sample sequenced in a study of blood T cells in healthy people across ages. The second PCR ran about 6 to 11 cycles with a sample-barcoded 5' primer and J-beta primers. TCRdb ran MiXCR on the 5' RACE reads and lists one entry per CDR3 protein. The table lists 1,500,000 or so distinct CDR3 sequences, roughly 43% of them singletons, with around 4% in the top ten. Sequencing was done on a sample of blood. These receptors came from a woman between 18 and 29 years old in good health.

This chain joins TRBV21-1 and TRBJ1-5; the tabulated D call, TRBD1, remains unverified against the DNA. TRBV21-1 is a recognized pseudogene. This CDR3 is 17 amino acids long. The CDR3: CASSKWVRGEGNQPQHF. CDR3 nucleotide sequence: TGTGCCAGCAGCAAATGGGTCCGGGGGGAAGGCAATCAGCCCCAGCATTTT.

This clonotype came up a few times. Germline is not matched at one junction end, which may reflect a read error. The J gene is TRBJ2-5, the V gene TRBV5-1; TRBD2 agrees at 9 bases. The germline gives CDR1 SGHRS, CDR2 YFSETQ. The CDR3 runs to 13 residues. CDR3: CASSLAGEEAQYF. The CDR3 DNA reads TGTGCCAGCAGTTTAGCGGGGGAAGAGGCCCAGTACTTC.

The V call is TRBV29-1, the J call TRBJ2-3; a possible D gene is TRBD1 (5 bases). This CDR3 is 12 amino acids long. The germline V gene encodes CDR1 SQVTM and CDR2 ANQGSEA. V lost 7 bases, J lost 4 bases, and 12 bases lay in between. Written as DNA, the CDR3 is TGCAGCGCTAGACCAGGGCCAGATACGCAGTATTTT. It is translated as CSARPGPDTQYF.

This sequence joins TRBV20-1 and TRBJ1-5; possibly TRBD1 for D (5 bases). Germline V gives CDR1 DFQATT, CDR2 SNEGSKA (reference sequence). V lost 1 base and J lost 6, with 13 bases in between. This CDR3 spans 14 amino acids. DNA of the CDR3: TGCAGTGCTAGAGCGGGGGGGGTTAGTCAGCCCCAGCATTTT. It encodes CSARAGGVSQPQHF.

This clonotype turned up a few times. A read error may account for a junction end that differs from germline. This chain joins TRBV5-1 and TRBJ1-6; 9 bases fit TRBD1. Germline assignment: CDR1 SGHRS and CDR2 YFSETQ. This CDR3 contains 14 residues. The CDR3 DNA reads TGTGCCAGCAGCAAGGGACAGGGTAATTCACCCCTCCACTTT. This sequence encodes CASSKGQGNSPLHF.

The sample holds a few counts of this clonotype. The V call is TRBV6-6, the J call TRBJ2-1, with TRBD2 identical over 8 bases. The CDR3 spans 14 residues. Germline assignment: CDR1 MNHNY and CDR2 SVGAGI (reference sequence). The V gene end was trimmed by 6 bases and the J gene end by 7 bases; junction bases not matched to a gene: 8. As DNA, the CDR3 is TGTGCCAGCAGAAAAAGCGGGAGAGGTAATGAGCAGTTCTTC. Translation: CASRKSGRGNEQFF.

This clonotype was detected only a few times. Here the CDR3 DNA reads TGTGCCTGGAGTTACTCTAGCGGTCGGGAGACCCAGTACTTC. It is translated as CAWSYSSGRETQYF. The chain joins TRBV30 to TRBJ2-7; 7 bases line up with TRBD2. The DNA end favors TRBJ2-5, so the J call may be wrong. The CDR3 contains 14 residues. CDR1 is GTSNPN, CDR2 SVGIG, per germline (reference sequence).

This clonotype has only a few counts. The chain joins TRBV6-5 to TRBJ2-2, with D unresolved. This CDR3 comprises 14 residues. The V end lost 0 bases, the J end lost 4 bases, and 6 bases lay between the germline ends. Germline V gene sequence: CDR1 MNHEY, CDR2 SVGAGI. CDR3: CASSYSRSTGELFF. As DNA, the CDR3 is TGTGCCAGCAGTTACTCGCGTAGCACCGGGGAGCTGTTTTTT.

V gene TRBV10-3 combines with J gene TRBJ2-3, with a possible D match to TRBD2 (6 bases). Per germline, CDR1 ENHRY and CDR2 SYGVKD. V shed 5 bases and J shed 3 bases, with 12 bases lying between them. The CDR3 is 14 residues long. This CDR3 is CAISLGRGTDTQYF. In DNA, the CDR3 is TGTGCCATCAGTTTGGGGCGGGGTACAGATACGCAGTATTTT.

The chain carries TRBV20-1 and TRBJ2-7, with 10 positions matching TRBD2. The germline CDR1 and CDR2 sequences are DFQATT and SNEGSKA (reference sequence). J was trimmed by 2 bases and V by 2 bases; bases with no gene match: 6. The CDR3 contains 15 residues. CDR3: CSARILAGVAYEQYF. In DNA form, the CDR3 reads TGCAGTGCTAGAATCCTAGCGGGAGTGGCCTACGAGCAGTACTTC.

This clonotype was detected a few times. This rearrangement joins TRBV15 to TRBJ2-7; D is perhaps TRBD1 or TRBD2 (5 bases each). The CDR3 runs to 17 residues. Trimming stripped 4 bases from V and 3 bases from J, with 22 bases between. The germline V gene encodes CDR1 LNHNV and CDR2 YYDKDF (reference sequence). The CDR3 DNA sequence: TGTGCCACCAGCATTATCCTTGGGGGAACAGCGCACTACGAGCAGTACTTC. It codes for CATSIILGGTAHYEQYF. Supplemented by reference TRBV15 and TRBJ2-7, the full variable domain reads DAMVIQNPRYQVTQFGKPVTLSCSQTLNHNVMYWYQQKSSQAPKLLFHYYDKDFNNEADTPDNFQSRRPNTSFCFLDIRSPGLGDTAMYLCATSIILGGTAHYEQYFGPGTRLTVT.

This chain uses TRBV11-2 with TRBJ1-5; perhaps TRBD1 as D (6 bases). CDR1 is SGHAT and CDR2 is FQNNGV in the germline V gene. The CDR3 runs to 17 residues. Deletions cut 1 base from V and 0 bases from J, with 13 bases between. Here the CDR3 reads CASSLGGTRYSNQPQHF. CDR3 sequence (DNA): TGTGCCAGCAGCTTAGGAGGGACACGGTATAGCAATCAGCCCCAGCATTTT.

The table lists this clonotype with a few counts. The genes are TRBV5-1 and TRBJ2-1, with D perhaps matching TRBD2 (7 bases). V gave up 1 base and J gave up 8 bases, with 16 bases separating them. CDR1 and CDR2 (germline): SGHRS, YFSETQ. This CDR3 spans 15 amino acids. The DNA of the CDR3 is TGCGCCAGCAGCTTGTTTGCGGGGGCCGGGGATGAGCAGTTCTTC. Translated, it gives CASSLFAGAGDEQFF.

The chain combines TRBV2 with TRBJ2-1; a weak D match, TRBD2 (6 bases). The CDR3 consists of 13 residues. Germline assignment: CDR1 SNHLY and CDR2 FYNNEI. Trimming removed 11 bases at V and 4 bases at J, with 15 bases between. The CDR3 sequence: CAGRRVLYNEQFF. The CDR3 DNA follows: TGTGCCGGCCGGAGGGTCCTTTACAATGAGCAGTTCTTC.

Written as DNA, the CDR3 is TGTGCCAGCAGTACTACTAGCGGGATCTACGAGCAGTTCTTC. Residues: CASSTTSGIYEQFF. The chain is built from TRBV7-2 and TRBJ2-1; 10 nucleotides agree with TRBD2. Losses at the gene ends were 6 bases for V and 10 bases for J; bases not matched to a gene: 9. The CDR3 runs 14 residues. Germline CDR1 SGHTA, CDR2 FQGNSA.

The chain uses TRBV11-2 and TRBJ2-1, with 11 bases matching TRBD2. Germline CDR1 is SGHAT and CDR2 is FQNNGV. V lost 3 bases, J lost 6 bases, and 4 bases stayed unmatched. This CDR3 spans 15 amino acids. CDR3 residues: CASSFASGRPNEQFF. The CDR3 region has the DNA TGTGCCAGCAGCTTCGCTAGCGGGAGGCCCAATGAGCAGTTCTTC.